These T cell receptor beta chains were read from a single sample in a study of blood T cell repertoires in COVID-19. Assay: immunoSEQ multiplex PCR; the TCRdb copy retains only in-frame clones and omits some. This table has 150,000 to 200,000 clones, 70% to 85% appearing once. Sequencing was carried out using peripheral blood. The source is a human donor in a cohort sampled during active COVID-19. Both conserved end residues are part of each CDR3.

TRBJ1-4	TRBV5-4	CASSPGQEEKLFF
TRBJ1-4	TRBV2	CASSEETAGGTNEKLFF
TRBJ2-5	TRBV7-6	CASSLVAGGAGETQYF
TRBJ2-7	TRBV5-3	CARSLGGQDAYEQYF
TRBJ2-5	TRBV7-3	CASRPALAGSRETQYF
TRBJ1-6	TRBV7-2	CASSLQPDRGVSPLHF
TRBJ2-7	TRBV18	CASSPYSGGSYEQYF
TRBJ2-7	TRBV23-1	CASSHSGTGTYEQYF
TRBJ2-7	TRBV11-2	CASSLVRGFSYEQYF
TRBJ1-3	TRBV19	CASSIDPTGATNTIYF
TRBJ2-3	TRBV19	CASSIGGGGTDTQYF
TRBJ1-1	TRBV6-2/TRBV6-3	CASSRYRGLSEAFF
TRBJ1-4	TRBV6-1	CASSDYRQSPNEKLFF
TRBJ2-7	TRBV29-1	CSASAGGLYEQYF
TRBJ1-5	TRBV25-1	CASSDTTGLDSNQPQHF
TRBJ2-7	TRBV12-5	CASGLSSGAPYEQYF
TRBJ1-2	TRBV6-6	CASTPLVRVDGYTF
TRBJ2-2	TRBV6-5	CASSTPGDPTGELFF
TRBJ2-7	TRBV5-6	CASSLEQGSHEQYF
TRBJ2-7	TRBV5-4	CASSPAGLCQYF
TRBJ2-7	TRBV30	CAWSYRPYEQYF
TRBJ2-3	TRBV3-1/TRBV3-2	CASSQSAGTSGGYTQYF
TRBJ2-5	TRBV5-6	CASSRGLALTETQYF
TRBJ1-1	TRBV30	CAWSGDRFSEAFF
TRBJ1-3	TRBV9	CASSPPGFSGNTIYF
TRBJ2-1	TRBV2	CASSPRGNSYNEQFF
TRBJ1-5	TRBV2	CASSDGGNSNQPQHF
TRBJ2-2	TRBV5-1	CASSLQGTGTGELFF
TRBJ2-7	TRBV18	CASSPQTSYEQYF
TRBJ2-3	TRBV12-3/TRBV12-4	CASSLRGDTQYF
TRBJ1-4	TRBV7-8	CASKLDRAEKLFF
TRBJ2-5	TRBV6-6	CASSLLAGGQETQYF
TRBJ1-5	TRBV7-8	CASSLRRQGVGNQPQHF
TRBJ2-7	TRBV19	CASSSGGSSYEQYF
TRBJ2-2	TRBV19	CASARVEGRELFF
TRBJ2-7	TRBV7-2	CASSLSFAYEQYF
TRBJ2-3	TRBV5-1	CASSPRLAGETDTQYF
TRBJ1-2	TRBV11-2	CASSLVGGFGYTF
TRBJ1-2	TRBV19	CASRTRATNYGYTF
TRBJ1-5	TRBV3-1/TRBV3-2	CASSLDTNQPQHF
TRBJ1-3	TRBV2	CASSDPQGYPRPIYF
TRBJ2-5	TRBV5-1	CASSSKAGLQETQYF
TRBJ2-2	TRBV7-3	CASSRTGTGTGELFF